Detailed here is one T cell receptor beta chain. TCRdb's copy holds only in-frame clones and misses some; the assay was immunoSEQ multiplex PCR. The sample lists fewer than 60,000 clones, approximately 83% occurring once. This specimen comes from a study of blood T cell repertoires in COVID-19. Background on the study: The United States, Italy and Spain provided the acute and convalescent COVID-19 samples. T cells, B-cell-depleted T cells, or PBMCs provided the cDNA or gDNA that served as material.

Seattle patients were enrolled while actively infected and followed longitudinally. The J segment lost 8 bases and the V segment lost 8 bases, leaving 18 bases of the junction unmatched. The CDR3 covers 16 residues. CDR1 is LNHDA and CDR2 is SQIVND in the germline V gene (reference sequence). Material for sequencing was peripheral blood. The sequence was collected from a man of 80 years or more with COVID-19, enrolled during active disease. V is TRBV19 and J is TRBJ2-4, with 7 bases lining up with TRBD2. CDR3 sequence reads: CASSPLGGGETYIQYF. The CDR3 DNA sequence: TGTGCCAGTTCTCCCCTGGGGGGAGGGGAGACGTACATTCAGTACTTC.